This T cell receptor (beta chain) was sequenced during a study of T-cell memory formation after mild COVID-19. TCRdb recomputed calls from the 5' RACE reads with MiXCR, one row per CDR3 protein. This table has about 170,000 distinct CDR3 sequences, 10% to 15% appearing once. This clonotype was recorded a few times. This CDR3 contains 14 residues. The germline CDR1 and CDR2 sequences are DFQATT and SNEGSKA (reference sequence). The chain joins TRBV20-1 to TRBJ2-6; D unresolved. The specimen sequenced was PBMCs or a T cell subset sorted from them (not recorded which). This sequence originates from a man younger than 35 who had mild COVID-19 (a few samples of this study predate the infection). Cell type and time point are not known. The CDR3 DNA sequence: TGCAGCCTGAACGCAGTTACTGGGGCCAACGTCCTGACTTTC. It is translated as CSLNAVTGANVLTF.